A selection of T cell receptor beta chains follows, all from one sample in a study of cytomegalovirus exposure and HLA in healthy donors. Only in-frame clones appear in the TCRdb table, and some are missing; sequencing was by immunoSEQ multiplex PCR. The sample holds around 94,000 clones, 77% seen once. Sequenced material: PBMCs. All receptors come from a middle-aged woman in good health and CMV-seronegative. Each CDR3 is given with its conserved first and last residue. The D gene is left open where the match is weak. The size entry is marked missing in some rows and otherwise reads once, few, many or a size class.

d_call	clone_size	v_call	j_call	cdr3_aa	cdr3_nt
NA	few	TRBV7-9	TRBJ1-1	CASSPQGLGTEAFF	TGTGCCAGCAGCCCACAGGGCTTGGGCACTGAAGCTTTCTTT
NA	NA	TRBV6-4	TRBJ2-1	CASSDSDSGEQFF	TGTGCCAGCAGTGACTCTGATAGCGGCGAGCAGTTCTTC
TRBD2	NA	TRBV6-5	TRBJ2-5	CASSYSPSTSGETQYF	TGTGCCAGCAGTTATTCCCCCTCGACTAGCGGGGAGACCCAGTACTTC
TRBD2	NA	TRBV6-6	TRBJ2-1	CASSYRSERGHNEQFF	TGTGCCAGCAGTTACCGTTCTGAGCGGGGGCACAATGAGCAGTTCTTC
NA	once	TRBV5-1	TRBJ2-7	CASSLEAGSYEQYF	TGCGCCAGCAGCTTGGAGGCAGGTTCCTACGAGCAGTACTTC
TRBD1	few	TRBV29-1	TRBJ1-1	CSVDRGLMNTEAFF	TGCAGCGTTGACAGGGGGCTAATGAACACTGAAGCTTTCTTT
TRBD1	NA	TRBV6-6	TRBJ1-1	CASNRRTGTNTEAFF	TGTGCCAGCAATCGTCGGACAGGCACTAACACTGAAGCTTTCTTT
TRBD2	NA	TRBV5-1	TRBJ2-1	CASSLESGLAGVNEQFF	TGCGCCAGCAGCTTGGAGAGCGGACTAGCGGGAGTCAATGAGCAGTTCTTC
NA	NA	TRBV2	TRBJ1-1	CASRGLWETGDGSGEGTEAFF	TGTGCCAGCAGAGGGCTTTGGGAAACGGGGGACGGGTCGGGGGAGGGAACTGAAGCTTTCTTT
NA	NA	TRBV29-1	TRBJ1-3	CGARDSGNTIYF	TGCGGAGCCAGAGACTCTGGAAACACCATATATTTT
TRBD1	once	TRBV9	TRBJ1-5	CASSGGTASNQPQHF	TGTGCCAGCAGCGGCGGGACAGCTAGCAATCAGCCCCAGCATTTT
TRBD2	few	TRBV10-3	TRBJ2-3	CAIKLAGDADTQYF	TGTGCCATCAAATTAGCGGGGGATGCAGATACGCAGTATTTT
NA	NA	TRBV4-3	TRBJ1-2	CASSQQGRYGYTF	TGCGCCAGCAGCCAACAGGGGCGCTATGGCTACACCTTC
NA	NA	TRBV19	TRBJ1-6	CASRVQDYDYNSPLHF	TGTGCCAGTCGCGTTCAGGACTATGACTATAATTCACCCCTCCACTTT
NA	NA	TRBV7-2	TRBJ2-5	CASSRGGEETQYF	TGTGCCAGCAGCCGCGGCGGGGAAGAGACCCAGTACTTC
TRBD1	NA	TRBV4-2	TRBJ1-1	CASSQAGTGATEAFF	TGTGCCAGCAGCCAAGCCGGGACAGGGGCCACTGAAGCTTTCTTT
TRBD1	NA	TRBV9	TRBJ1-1	CASISPGTDAEAFF	TGTGCCAGCATCTCCCCAGGGACAGACGCTGAAGCTTTCTTT
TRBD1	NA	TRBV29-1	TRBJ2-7	CSVETRDSTYEQYF	TGCAGCGTTGAAACTCGGGACAGTACCTACGAGCAGTACTTC
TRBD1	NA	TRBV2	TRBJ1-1	CASRLTGGWTEAFF	TGTGCCAGCAGATTAACAGGGGGATGGACTGAAGCTTTCTTT
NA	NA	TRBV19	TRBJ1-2	CASRRDSMGSGGYTF	TGTGCCAGTAGACGAGACAGCATGGGTTCTGGGGGCTACACCTTC
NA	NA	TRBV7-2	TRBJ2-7	CASSLTTYEQYF	TGTGCCAGCAGCTTAACAACCTACGAGCAGTACTTC
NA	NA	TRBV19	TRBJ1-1	CASTRRRGAPGDTEAFF	TGTGCCAGTACCCGAAGGCGGGGGGCCCCCGGCGACACTGAAGCTTTCTTT
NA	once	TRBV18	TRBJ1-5	CASSNTQGNQPQHF	TGTGCCAGCTCGAATACACAGGGAAATCAGCCCCAGCATTTT
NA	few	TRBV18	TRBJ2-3	CASSPWTVTDTQYF	TGTGCCAGCTCACCCTGGACAGTCACAGATACGCAGTATTTT
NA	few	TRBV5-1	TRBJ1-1	CASSLGPMNTEAFF	TGCGCCAGCAGCTTGGGGCCAATGAACACTGAAGCTTTCTTT
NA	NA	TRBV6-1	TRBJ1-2	CASSENTGQGGYGYTF	TGTGCCAGCAGTGAAAATACCGGGCAGGGAGGCTATGGCTACACCTTC
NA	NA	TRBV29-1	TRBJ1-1	CSVEIREGTEAFF	TGCAGCGTTGAAATCCGGGAGGGGACTGAAGCTTTCTTT
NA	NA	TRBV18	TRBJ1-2	CASSTTWGYTF	TGTGCCAGCTCGACTACCTGGGGCTACACCTTC
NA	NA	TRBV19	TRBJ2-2	CASSIGLGGGELFF	TGTGCCAGTAGTATCGGACTAGGGGGCGGGGAGCTGTTTTTT
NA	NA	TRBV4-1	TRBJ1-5	CASSHQGHSNQPQHF	TGCGCCAGCAGCCACCAGGGACATAGCAATCAGCCCCAGCATTTT
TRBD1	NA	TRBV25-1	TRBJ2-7	CASSESGTGGYEQYF	TGTGCCAGCAGTGAATCCGGGACAGGGGGCTACGAGCAGTACTTC
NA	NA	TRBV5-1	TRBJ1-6	CASSLVNTLDSPLHF	TGCGCCAGCAGCTTGGTCAACACCCTGGATTCACCCCTCCACTTT
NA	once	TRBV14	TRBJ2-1	CASRRHGWDNEQFF	TGTGCCAGCAGAAGACATGGATGGGACAATGAGCAGTTCTTC
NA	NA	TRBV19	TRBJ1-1	CASSMTAGTEAFF	TGTGCCAGTAGTATGACAGCGGGCACTGAAGCTTTCTTT
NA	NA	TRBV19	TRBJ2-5	CASSLVGPEETQYF	TGTGCCAGTAGTCTGGTGGGGCCAGAGGAGACCCAGTACTTC
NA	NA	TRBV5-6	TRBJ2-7	CASSRTGSGGEQYF	TGTGCCAGCAGCAGGACAGGGTCCGGGGGGGAGCAGTACTTC
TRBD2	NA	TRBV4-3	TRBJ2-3	CASSLLAGGDTQYF	TGCGCCAGCAGCCTCCTAGCGGGGGGAGATACGCAGTATTTT
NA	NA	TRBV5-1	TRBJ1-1	CASSLAINTEAFF	TGCGCCAGCAGCTTGGCTATAAACACTGAAGCTTTCTTT
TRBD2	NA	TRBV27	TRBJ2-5	CASSRVAGGRETQYF	TGTGCCAGCAGTCGAGTAGCGGGGGGGAGAGAGACCCAGTACTTC
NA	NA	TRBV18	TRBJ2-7	CASSPSVSRVNEQYF	TGTGCCAGCTCACCAAGTGTTAGCAGGGTGAACGAGCAGTACTTC
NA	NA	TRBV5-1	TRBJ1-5	CASSPDTYSNQPQHF	TGCGCCAGCAGCCCCGACACGTATAGCAATCAGCCCCAGCATTTT
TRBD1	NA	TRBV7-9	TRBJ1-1	CASSQGTGRAEAFF	TGTGCCAGCAGCCAGGGGACAGGGAGGGCTGAAGCTTTCTTT
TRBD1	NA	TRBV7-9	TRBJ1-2	CASSLLGQRNYGYTF	TGTGCCAGCAGCTTGTTGGGACAGCGGAACTATGGCTACACCTTC
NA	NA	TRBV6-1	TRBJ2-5	CASSEPGRETQYF	TGTGCCAGCAGTGAGCCGGGGAGAGAGACCCAGTACTTC
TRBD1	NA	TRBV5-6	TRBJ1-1	CASSRTTGATEAFF	TGTGCCAGCAGCCGAACGACAGGGGCTACTGAAGCTTTCTTT
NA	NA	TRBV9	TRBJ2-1	CASSVVGGLKSNEQFF	TGTGCCAGCAGCGTAGTGGGGGGTCTAAAATCCAATGAGCAGTTCTTC
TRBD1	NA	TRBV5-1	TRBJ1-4	CASSYGTGDEKLFF	TGCGCCAGCAGCTACGGGACAGGGGATGAAAAACTGTTTTTT
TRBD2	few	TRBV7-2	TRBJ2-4	CASSLSGVLAKNIQYF	TGTGCCAGCAGCTTAAGCGGGGTTCTAGCCAAAAACATTCAGTACTTC